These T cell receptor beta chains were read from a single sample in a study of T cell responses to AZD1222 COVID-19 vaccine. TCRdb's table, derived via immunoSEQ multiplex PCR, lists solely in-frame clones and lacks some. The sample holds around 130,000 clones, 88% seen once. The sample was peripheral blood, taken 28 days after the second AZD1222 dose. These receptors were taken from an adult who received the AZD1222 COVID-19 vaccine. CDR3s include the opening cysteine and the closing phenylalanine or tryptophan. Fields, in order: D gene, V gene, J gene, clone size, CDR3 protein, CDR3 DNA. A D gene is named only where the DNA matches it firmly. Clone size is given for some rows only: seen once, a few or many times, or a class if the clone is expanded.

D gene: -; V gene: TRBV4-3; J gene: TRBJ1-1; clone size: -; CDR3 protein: CASSQTGQTEAFF; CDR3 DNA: TGCGCCAGCAGCCAAACAGGACAGACTGAAGCTTTCTTT
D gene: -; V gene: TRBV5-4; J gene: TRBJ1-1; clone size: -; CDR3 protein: CASSLMNTEAFF; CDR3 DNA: TGTGCCAGCAGTCTTATGAACACTGAAGCTTTCTTT
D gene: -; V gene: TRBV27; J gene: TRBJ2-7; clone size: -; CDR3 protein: CASSLSLDRGQYF; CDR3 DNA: TGTGCCAGCAGTTTATCGTTGGACCGGGGGCAGTACTTC
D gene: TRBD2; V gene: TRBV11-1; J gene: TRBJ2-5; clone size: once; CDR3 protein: CASSHRTSGFQETQYF; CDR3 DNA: TGTGCCAGCAGCCATCGGACTAGCGGGTTCCAAGAGACCCAGTACTTC
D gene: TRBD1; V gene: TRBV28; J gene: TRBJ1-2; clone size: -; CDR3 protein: CASRLRTGEKGYTF; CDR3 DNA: TGTGCCAGCAGATTACGGACAGGGGAGAAGGGCTACACCTTC
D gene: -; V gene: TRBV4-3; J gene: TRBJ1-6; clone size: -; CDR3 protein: CASSQAVQSNSPLHF; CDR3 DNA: TGCGCCAGCAGCCAAGCTGTACAGAGTAATTCACCCCTCCACTTT
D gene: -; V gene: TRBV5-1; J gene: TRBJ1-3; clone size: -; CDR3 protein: CASSLQGLGNTIYF; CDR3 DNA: TGCGCCAGCAGCTTGCAAGGGCTTGGAAACACCATATATTTT
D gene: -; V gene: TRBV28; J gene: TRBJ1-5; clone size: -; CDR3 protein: CASTREPGTQHF; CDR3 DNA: TGTGCCAGCACTCGCGAGCCAGGGACCCAGCATTTT
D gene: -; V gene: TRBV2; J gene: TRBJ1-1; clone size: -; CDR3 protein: CASSISDNTEAFF; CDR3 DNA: TGTGCCAGCAGCATCAGTGATAACACTGAAGCTTTCTTT
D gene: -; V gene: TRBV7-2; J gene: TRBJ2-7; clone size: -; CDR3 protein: CASGQRGTSTYEQYF; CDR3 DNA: TGTGCCAGCGGTCAGAGAGGGACGTCGACCTACGAGCAGTACTTC
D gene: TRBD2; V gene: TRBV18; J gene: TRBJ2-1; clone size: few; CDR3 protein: CASSPQDSGGAGEQFF; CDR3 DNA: TGTGCCAGCTCACCCCAGGATAGCGGGGGGGCTGGAGAGCAGTTCTTC
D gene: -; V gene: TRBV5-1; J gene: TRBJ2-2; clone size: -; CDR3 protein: CASSPDLAPGELFF; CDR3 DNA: TGCGCCAGCAGCCCAGATCTAGCACCCGGGGAGCTGTTTTTT
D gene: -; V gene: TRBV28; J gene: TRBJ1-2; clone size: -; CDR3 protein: CASSPGVYGYTF; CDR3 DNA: TGTGCCAGCAGTCCAGGGGTATATGGCTACACCTTC
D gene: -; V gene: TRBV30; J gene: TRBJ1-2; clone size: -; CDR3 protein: CAWSGGTGRGYTF; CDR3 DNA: TGTGCCTGGAGTGGGGGGACGGGCCGAGGCTACACCTTC
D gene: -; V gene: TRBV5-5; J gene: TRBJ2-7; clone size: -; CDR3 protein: CASSLEWGGEQYF; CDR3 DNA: TGTGCCAGCAGCTTGGAGTGGGGTGGGGAGCAGTACTTC
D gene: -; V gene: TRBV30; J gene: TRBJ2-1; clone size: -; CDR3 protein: CASAKNEQFF; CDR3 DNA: TGTGCCTCAGCTAAAAATGAGCAGTTCTTC
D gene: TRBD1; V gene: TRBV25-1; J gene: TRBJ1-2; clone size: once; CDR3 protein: CASSGGPGRQGYYGYTF; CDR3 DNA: TGTGCCAGCAGTGGGGGACCAGGAAGACAGGGATACTATGGCTACACCTTC
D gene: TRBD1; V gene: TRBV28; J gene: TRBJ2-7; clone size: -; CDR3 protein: CASSSIGQGGKSYEQYF; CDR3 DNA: TGTGCCAGCAGTTCGATCGGACAGGGGGGAAAGTCCTACGAGCAGTACTTC
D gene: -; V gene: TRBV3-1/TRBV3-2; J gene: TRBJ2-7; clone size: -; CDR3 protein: CASSHLATGSYEQYF; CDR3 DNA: TGTGCCAGCAGCCACTTAGCGACAGGTTCCTACGAGCAGTACTTC
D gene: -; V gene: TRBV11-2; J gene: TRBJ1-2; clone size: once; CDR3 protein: CASSFSRHGTFNYGYTF; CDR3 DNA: TGTGCCAGCAGCTTCAGCCGACACGGGACTTTTAACTATGGCTACACCTTC
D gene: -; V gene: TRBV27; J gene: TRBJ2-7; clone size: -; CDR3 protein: CASSSRQASPFQQYF; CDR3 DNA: TGTGCCAGCAGTTCTCGACAGGCCTCCCCTTTCCAGCAGTACTTC
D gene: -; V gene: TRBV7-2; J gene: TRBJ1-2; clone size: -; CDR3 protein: CASSLGQIYGYTF; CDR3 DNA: TGTGCCAGCAGCTTAGGGCAGATCTATGGCTACACCTTC
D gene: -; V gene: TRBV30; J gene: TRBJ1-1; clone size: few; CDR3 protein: CAWTHGEAFF; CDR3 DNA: TGTGCCTGGACACACGGTGAAGCTTTCTTT
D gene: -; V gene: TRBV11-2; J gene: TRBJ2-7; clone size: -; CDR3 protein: CASSLDSLGAFYEQYF; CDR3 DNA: TGTGCCAGCAGCTTAGACTCTCTTGGGGCCTTCTACGAGCAGTACTTC
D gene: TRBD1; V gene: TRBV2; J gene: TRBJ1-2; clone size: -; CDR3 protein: CASRPTGVDGYTF; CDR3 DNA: TGTGCCAGCAGACCGACAGGGGTCGATGGCTACACCTTC
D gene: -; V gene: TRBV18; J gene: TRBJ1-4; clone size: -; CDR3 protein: CASSPRSAGSWDVEKLFF; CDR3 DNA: TGTGCCAGCTCACCTCGTAGCGCAGGGAGTTGGGATGTTGAAAAACTGTTTTTT
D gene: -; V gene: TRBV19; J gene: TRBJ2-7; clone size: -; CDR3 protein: CASSIPGSYEQYF; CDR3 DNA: TGTGCCAGTAGTATCCCCGGGTCCTACGAGCAGTACTTC
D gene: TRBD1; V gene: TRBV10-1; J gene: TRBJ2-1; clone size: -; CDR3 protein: CASSPGQGAYNEQFF; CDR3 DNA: TGCGCCAGCAGCCCTGGACAGGGGGCCTACAATGAGCAGTTCTTC
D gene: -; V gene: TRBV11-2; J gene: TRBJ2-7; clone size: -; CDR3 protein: CASSLVWDRLAYEQYF; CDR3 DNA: TGTGCCAGCAGCTTAGTTTGGGATAGACTCGCCTACGAGCAGTACTTC
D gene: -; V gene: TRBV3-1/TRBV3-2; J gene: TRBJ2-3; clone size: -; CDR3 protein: CASSPTAGRADTQYF; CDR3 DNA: TGTGCCAGCAGCCCCACAGCAGGAAGGGCAGATACGCAGTATTTT
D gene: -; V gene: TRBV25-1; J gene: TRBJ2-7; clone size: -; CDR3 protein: CASSGPNHPLVEQYF; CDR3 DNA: TGTGCCAGCAGCGGCCCTAACCACCCTCTTGTGGAGCAGTACTTC